What follows is one T cell receptor (beta chain) and its context. No antigen is known for it. No much larger clonotype is one base removed from it; base qualities were not supplied. The record originates from a study of PD-1 blockade in classical Hodgkin lymphoma (dated by TCRdb to 2018 to 2020). About the study as a whole: Nivolumab dosing was 3 mg/kg intravenously every 2 weeks, continuing until either disease progression or unacceptable toxicity. To define a peripheral blood immune signature of response to PD-1 blockade in classical Hodgkin lymphoma, the study combined TCR beta sequencing with CyTOF.

The Qiagen DNeasy kit was used to extract genomic DNA from unsorted PBMCs and from the negatively selected CD4+ and CD8+ fractions. Using primers that anneal to V and J segments, immunoSEQ multiplex PCR amplified the TCR beta CDR3 regions. Amplification bias was minimized using a synthetic immune receptor repertoire, and residual bias was removed computationally after sequencing. On the authors' methods: Repertoire diversity was quantified as the Shannon entropy index using custom Python scripts. The unsorted, CD4+ and CD8+ repertoires were each analyzed separately, with the exception of combined analyses, where CD4+ and CD8+ sequences were merged in silico. Clonal expansion was defined as at least a 2-fold frequency increase after treatment relative to C1D1, with a pseudocount of 0.5 for undetected baseline clones. Singleton clones were defined as clones with 0 or 1 copy at C1D1, and non-singleton clones were defined as clones with 2 or more copies. By matching protein sequences in sorted samples from the same patient, clones expanded in unsorted samples were annotated as CD4+, CD8+ or unknown. Wilcoxon tests on paired samples were used to test changes in diversity from C1D1 to C4D1. TCRdb took this table from immuneACCESS and kept in-frame rearrangements with V and J called. Such tables lack part of the clones; where checked against another copy, unresolved V genes explain under half of the gap, and the rest is unexplained. Clone size and the V and J calls come from that table; the DNA yielded D and trimming. The sample profile shows roughly 70,000 clones; 71% of them were found once. The ten largest clones represent 9% to 10% of the sample.

Summary of the overall study and its limitations: Among trial patients, those achieving complete response had baseline diversity similar to that of newly diagnosed patients, while diversity was significantly lower in partial responders and progressors. By C4D1, a significant rise was seen in CD4+ TCR diversity but not in CD8+ TCR diversity (p=0.0027 vs p=0.16), and the rise was most apparent among complete responders (p=0.02). Patients starting nivolumab less than 1 year after ASCT had lower diversity and were excluded from later analyses to avoid confounding by immune reconstitution. Newly diagnosed patients were reported to have lower baseline TCR diversity than healthy donors, and relapsed/refractory patients were reported to have lower baseline TCR diversity still. The study was restricted to a single clinical trial cohort, and the causes of repertoire differences, possibly disease activity or prior therapy, were left undefined.

The time point label, read with the paper, signifies: cycle 2 day 1 (C2D1) of nivolumab. Relapse after autologous stem cell transplantation had occurred in all trial patients, and cohorts A, B and C were distinguished by prior brentuximab vedotin exposure. The trial cohort included 55 to 65 patients with relapsed/refractory classical Hodgkin lymphoma, and each patient had a best overall response of complete response, partial response or progressive disease. In the multi-cohort phase II CheckMate 205 trial, trial patients received single-agent nivolumab. An independent review committee assessed best overall response by applying the 2007 International Working Group response criteria. Trial PBMCs were collected just before the start of nivolumab (C1D1) and during therapy at cycle 2 day 1 and cycle 4 day 1. Peripheral blood was collected in 8 mL Vacutainer Cell Preparation Tubes, from which PBMCs were isolated by centrifugation and then cryopreserved.

The receptor's source is a human donor with classical Hodgkin lymphoma. This specimen consisted of peripheral blood mononuclear cells (PBMCs), obtained before the second cycle of nivolumab.

CDR3 region: CASSLQTDTQYF. The DNA reads TGTGCCAGCAGCTTGCAGACAGATACGCAGTATTTT. This chain is built from TRBV5-6 and TRBJ2-3; no D gene is confidently identified. The CDR3 spans 12 residues, from the cysteine through the phenylalanine. The kept DNA is CDR3 alone, 36 bases in frame from the first base. V and J are truncated by 1 base and 3 bases respectively, leaving an intervening sequence of 3 bases. CDR1 is given as SGHDT and CDR2 as YYEEEE, both from the germline V gene. Full variable domain (CDR3 extended with the reference TRBV5-6 and TRBJ2-3 proteins): DAGVTQSPTHLIKTRGQQVTLRCSPKSGHDTVSWYQQALGQGPQFIFQYYEEEERQRGNFPDRFSGHQFPNYSSELNVNALLLGDSALYLCASSLQTDTQYFGPGTRLTVL.